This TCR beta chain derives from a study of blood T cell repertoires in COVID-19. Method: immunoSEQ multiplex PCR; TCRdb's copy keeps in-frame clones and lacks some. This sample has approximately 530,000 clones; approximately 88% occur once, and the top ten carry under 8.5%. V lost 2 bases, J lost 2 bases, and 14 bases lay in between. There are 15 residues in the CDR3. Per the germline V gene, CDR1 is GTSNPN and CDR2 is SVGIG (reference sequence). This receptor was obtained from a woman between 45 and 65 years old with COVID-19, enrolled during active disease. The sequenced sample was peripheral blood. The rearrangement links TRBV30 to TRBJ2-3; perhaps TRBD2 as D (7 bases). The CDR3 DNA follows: TGTGCCTGGAGTCCGGGGGGCCGAGACACAGATACGCAGTATTTT. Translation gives CAWSPGGRDTDTQYF.